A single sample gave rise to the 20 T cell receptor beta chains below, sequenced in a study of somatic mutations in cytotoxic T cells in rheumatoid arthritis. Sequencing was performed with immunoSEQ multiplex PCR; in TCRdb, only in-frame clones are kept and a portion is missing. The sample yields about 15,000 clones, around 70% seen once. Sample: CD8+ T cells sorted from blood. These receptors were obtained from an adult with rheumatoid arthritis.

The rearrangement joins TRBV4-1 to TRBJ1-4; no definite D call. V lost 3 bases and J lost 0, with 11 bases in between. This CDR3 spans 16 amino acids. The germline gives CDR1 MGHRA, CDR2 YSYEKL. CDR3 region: CASSQAQEATNEKLFF. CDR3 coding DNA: TGCGCCAGCAGCCAGGCTCAGGAGGCAACTAATGAAAAACTGTTTTTT.

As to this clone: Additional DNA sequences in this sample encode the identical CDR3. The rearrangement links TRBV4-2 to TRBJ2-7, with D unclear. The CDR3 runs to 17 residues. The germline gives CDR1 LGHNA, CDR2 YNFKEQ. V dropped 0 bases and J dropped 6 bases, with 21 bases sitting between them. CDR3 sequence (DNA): TGTGCCAGCAGCCAAGATTGGGCTCTTGGAGTGGCCCGCGAGCAGTACTTC. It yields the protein CASSQDWALGVAREQYF.

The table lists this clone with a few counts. The CDR3 DNA sequence: TGCGCCAGCAGCCAGGGGGGTCCTGGAAACACCATATATTTT. The encoded protein is CASSQGGPGNTIYF. The chain combines TRBV4-1 with TRBJ1-3; maybe TRBD1 (5 bases). The CDR3 consists of 14 residues. CDR1 is MGHRA and CDR2 is YSYEKL in the germline V gene. V was shortened by 3 bases and J by 2 bases, with 8 bases between the two germline ends.

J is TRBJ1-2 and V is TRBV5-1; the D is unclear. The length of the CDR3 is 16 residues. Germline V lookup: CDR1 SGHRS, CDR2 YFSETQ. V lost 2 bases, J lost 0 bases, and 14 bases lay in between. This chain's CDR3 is CASSFGPLTANYGYTF. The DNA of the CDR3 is TGCGCCAGCAGCTTTGGACCGCTCACAGCTAACTATGGCTACACCTTC.

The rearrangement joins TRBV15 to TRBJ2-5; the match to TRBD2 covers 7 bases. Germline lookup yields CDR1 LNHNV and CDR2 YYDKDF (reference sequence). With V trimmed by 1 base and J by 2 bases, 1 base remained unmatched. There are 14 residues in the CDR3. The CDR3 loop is CATSRGAGQETQYF. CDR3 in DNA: TGTGCCACCAGCAGAGGAGCGGGGCAAGAGACCCAGTACTTC.

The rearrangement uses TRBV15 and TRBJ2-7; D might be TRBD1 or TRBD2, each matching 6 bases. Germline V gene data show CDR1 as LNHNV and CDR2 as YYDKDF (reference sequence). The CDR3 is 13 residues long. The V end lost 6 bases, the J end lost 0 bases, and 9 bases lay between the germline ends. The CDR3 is CATRQGGSYEQYF. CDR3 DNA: TGTGCCACCAGACAGGGAGGCTCCTACGAGCAGTACTTC.

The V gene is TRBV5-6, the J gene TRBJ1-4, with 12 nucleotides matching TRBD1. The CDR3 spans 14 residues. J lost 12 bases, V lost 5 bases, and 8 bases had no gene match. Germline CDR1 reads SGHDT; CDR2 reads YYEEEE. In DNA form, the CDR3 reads TGTGCCAGCAGTATGGGGACAGGGGGCATCGAACTGTTTTTT. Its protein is CASSMGTGGIELFF.

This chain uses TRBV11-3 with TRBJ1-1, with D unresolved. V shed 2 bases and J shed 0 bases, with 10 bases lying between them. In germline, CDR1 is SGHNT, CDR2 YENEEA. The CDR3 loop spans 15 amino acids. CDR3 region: CASSLWDGVNTEAFF. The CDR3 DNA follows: TGTGCCAGCAGCTTATGGGATGGGGTGAACACTGAAGCTTTCTTT. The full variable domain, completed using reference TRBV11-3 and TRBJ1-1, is EAGVVQSPRYKIIEKKQPVAFWCNPISGHNTLYWYLQNLGQGPELLIRYENEEAVDDSQLPKDRFSAERLKGVDSTLKIQPAELGDSAVYLCASSLWDGVNTEAFFGQGTRLTVV.

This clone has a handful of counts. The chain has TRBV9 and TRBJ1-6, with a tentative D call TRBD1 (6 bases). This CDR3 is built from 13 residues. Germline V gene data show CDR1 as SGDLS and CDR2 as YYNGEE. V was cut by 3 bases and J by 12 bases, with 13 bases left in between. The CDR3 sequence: CASSARTAGPLHF. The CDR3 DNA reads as TGTGCCAGCAGCGCGAGGACAGCGGGACCCCTCCACTTT.

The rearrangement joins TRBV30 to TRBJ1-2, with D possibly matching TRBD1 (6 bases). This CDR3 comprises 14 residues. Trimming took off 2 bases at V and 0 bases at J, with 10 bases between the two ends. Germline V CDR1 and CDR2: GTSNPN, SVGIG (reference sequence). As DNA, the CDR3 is TGTGCCTGGAGTACGGACAGCTCTAACTATGGCTACACCTTC. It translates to CAWSTDSSNYGYTF.

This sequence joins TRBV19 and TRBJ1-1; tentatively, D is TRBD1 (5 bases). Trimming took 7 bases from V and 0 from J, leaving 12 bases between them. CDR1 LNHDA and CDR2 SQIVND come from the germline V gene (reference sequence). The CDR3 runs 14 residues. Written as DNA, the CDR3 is TGTGCCAGTACGGACGGACAAATGAACACTGAAGCTTTCTTT. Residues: CASTDGQMNTEAFF.

The DNA of the CDR3 is TGTGCCAGCAGCTCCGTAACGATTGGGGGGACAGGGAACACTGAAGCTTTCTTT. Encoded protein: CASSSVTIGGTGNTEAFF. The V gene is TRBV7-9, the J gene TRBJ1-1; 8 bases map to TRBD1. Germline V gene lookup returns CDR1 SEHNR and CDR2 FQNEAQ (reference sequence). V gave up 4 bases and J gave up 1 base; unmatched junction bases: 14. The CDR3 is 18 amino acids.

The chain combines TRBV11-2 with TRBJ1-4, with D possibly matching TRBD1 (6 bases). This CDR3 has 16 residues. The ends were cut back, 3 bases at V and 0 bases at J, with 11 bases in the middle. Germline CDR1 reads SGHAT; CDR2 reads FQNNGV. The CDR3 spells CASSFTGYTTNEKLFF. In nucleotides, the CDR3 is TGTGCCAGCAGCTTCACAGGGTACACAACTAATGAAAAACTGTTTTTT.

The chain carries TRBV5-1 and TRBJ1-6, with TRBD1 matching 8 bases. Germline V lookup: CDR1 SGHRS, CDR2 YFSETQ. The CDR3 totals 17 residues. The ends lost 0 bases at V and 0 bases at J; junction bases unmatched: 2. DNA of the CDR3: TGCGCCAGCAGCTTGGGACAGGGGCCCTCCTATAATTCACCCCTCCACTTT. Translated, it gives CASSLGQGPSYNSPLHF.

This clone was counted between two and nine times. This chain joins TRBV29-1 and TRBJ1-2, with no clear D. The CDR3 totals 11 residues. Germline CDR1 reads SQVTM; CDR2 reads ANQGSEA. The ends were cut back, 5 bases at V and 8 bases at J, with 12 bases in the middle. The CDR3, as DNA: TGCAGCGTTTTCGGGGAGTACGGCTACACCTTC. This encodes CSVFGEYGYTF.

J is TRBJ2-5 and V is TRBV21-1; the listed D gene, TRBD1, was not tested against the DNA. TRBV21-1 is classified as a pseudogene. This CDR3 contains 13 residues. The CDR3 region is CASSKKGVETQYF. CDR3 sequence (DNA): TGTGCCAGCAGCAAAAAAGGGGTGGAGACCCAGTACTTC.

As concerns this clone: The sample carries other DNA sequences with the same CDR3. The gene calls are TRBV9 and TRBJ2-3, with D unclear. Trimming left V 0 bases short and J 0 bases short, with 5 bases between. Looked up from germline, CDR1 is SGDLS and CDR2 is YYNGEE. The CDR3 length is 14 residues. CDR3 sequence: CASSVAGSTDTQYF. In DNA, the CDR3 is TGTGCCAGCAGCGTAGCAGGTAGCACAGATACGCAGTATTTT. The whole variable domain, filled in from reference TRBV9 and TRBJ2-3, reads DSGVTQTPKHLITATGQRVTLRCSPRSGDLSVYWYQQSLDQGLQFLIQYYNGEERAKGNILERFSAQQFPDLHSELNLSSLELGDSALYFCASSVAGSTDTQYFGPGTRLTVL.

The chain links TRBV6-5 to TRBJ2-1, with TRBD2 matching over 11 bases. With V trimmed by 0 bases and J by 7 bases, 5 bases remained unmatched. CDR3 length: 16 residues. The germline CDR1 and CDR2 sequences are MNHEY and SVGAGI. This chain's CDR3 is CASSYSRLAGGNEQFF. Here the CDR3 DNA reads TGTGCCAGCAGTTACTCGAGGCTAGCGGGGGGAAATGAGCAGTTCTTC.

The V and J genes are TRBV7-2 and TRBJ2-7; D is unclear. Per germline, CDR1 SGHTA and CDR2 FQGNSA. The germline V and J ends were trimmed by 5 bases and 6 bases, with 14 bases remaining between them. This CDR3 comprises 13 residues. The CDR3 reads CASSHPQYGEQYF. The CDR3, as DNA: TGTGCCAGCAGCCACCCCCAGTATGGCGAGCAGTACTTC.

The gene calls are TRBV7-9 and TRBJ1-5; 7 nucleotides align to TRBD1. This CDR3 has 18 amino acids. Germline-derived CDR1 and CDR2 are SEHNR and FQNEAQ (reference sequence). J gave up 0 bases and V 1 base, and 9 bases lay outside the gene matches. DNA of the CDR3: TGTGCCAGCAGCTTAGGAGGGGACAGCAGATATAGCAATCAGCCCCAGCATTTT. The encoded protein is CASSLGGDSRYSNQPQHF.